This TCR beta chain was sequenced for a study of T cell changes during pregnancy in multiple sclerosis. This clone came up a few times. Clones were sequenced by immunoSEQ multiplex PCR, and TCRdb holds only the in-frame ones, with some missing. The table has about 48,000 clones, 88% seen once; the top ten hold 1% to 1.5%. Trimming shortened V by 9 bases and J by 6 bases, and 15 bases separated the two germline ends. This CDR3 spans 13 amino acids. CDR1 and CDR2 from the germline V gene are LNHDA and SQIVND (reference sequence). The gene calls are TRBV19 and TRBJ1-5; tentative D call: TRBD1 (5 bases). The sample was CD4+ T cells from peripheral blood mononuclear cells, taken in the second trimester of pregnancy. This receptor was identified in a female donor with multiple sclerosis, enrolled in a pregnancy study. The DNA of the CDR3 is TGTGCCAGAGTGGGGGGGACGAGTCAGCCCCAGCATTTT. Amino acids: CARVGGTSQPQHF.